Shown below are 5 T cell receptor beta chains from a single sample sequenced in a study of low-dose radiotherapy and immunotherapy resistance in tumors (dated by TCRdb to 2021 to 2024). The reads were generated on an Illumina HiSeq 2500. First-strand cDNA was synthesized with Superscript III and a set of TRAV- and TRBV-specific primers, covering both TCRalpha and TCRbeta chains. TCRs were amplified with Phusion for approximately 18 PCR cycles, with a constant-region primer paired with the adapter attached to the V primers. TCRdb applied fastp at Q25 and MiXCR to the public reads, then kept only in-frame beta chains. Rows with a matching CDR3 protein are joined into one entry that keeps the most common DNA and genes. In all, the sample holds tens of thousands of distinct CDR3 sequences, and roughly 19% of those were seen once. The ten most abundant clones make up 10% to 15% of the sample. Explained via the paper, the time point label denotes: after trial treatment. Sample treatment or condition, as interpreted from the label and publication: LDRT plus nivolumab, ipilimumab, low-dose cyclophosphamide and aspirin (RACIN trial).

Material: PBMCs, obtained after low-dose radiotherapy plus immunotherapy. These receptors were obtained from a female donor with ovarian cancer.

This clonotype was counted many times. CDR3 sequence (DNA): TGTGCCAGCAGCTCCCCGACCCGCGTGGGGCCAGATACGCAGTATTTT. It specifies CASSSPTRVGPDTQYF. V and J are TRBV7-9 and TRBJ2-3; a weak D match, TRBD1 (5 bases). Germline lookup yields CDR1 SEHNR and CDR2 FQNEAQ (reference sequence). V lost 4 bases to trimming and J lost 4 bases, with 18 bases between them. CDR3 length equals 16 residues.

In regard to this clonotype: This likely reflects a read error, since a far larger clone is one base away. The rearrangement links TRBV5-1 to TRBJ2-7; TRBD2 aligns across 9 bases. The CDR3 length is 16 residues. In germline, CDR1 is SGHRS, CDR2 YFSETQ. V trimming: 2 bases; J trimming: 7 bases; junction bases outside the gene matches: 13. CDR3 nucleotides: TGCGCCAGCAGCTTTTCAAGCGGGGGGCCCTACAATGAGCAGTACTTC. Residues: CASSFSSGGPYNEQYF.

This clonotype was recorded many times. The V call is TRBV15, the J call TRBJ2-2, with D hard to call. V gave up 0 bases and J gave up 5 bases, with 10 bases separating them. Germline CDR1 and CDR2: LNHNV and YYDKDF (reference sequence). There are 15 residues in the CDR3. The CDR3 nucleotides are TGTGCCACCAGCAGAGATCAGACGGAGACCGGGGAGCTGTTTTTT. Translation: CATSRDQTETGELFF. Looking up the rest from reference TRBV15 and TRBJ2-2 gives the full variable domain: DAMVIQNPRYQVTQFGKPVTLSCSQTLNHNVMYWYQQKSSQAPKLLFHYYDKDFNNEADTPDNFQSRRPNTSFCFLDIRSPGLGDTAMYLCATSRDQTETGELFFGEGSRLTVL.

Ten or more counts support this clonotype. The CDR3, as DNA: TGTGCCAGGGGAGTGGAGCAGTTCTTC. This sequence encodes CARGVEQFF. The genes are TRBV19 and TRBJ2-1; possible D gene TRBD2, 5 bases. CDR3 length: 9 residues. V lost 9 bases and J 10 bases, leaving 7 bases between the germline ends. Looked up from germline, CDR1 is LNHDA and CDR2 is SQIVND (reference sequence).

This clonotype was observed many times. The V call is TRBV29-1, the J call TRBJ2-5, with 12 nucleotides matching TRBD2. With V trimmed by 4 bases and J by 5 bases, 5 bases remained unmatched. CDR1 SQVTM and CDR2 ANQGSEA come from the germline V gene. The CDR3 runs to 14 residues. The CDR3 sequence is CSVVLAGGPETQYF. The CDR3 coding sequence is TGCAGCGTTGTCCTAGCGGGAGGGCCGGAGACCCAGTACTTC. Complete variable domain (other parts from reference TRBV29-1 and TRBJ2-5): SAVISQKPSRDICQRGTSLTIQCQVDSQVTMMFWYRQQPGQSLTLIATANQGSEATYESGFVIDKFPISRPNLTFSTLTVSNMSPEDSSIYLCSVVLAGGPETQYFGPGTRLLVL.